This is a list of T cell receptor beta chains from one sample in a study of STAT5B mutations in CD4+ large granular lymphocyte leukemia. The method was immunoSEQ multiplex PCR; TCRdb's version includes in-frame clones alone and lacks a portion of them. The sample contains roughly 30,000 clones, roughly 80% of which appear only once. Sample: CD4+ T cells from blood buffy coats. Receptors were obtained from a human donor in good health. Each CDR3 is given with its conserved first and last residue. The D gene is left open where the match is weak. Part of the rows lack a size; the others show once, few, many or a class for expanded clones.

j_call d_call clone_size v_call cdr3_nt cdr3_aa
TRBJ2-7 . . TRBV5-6 TGTGCCAGCAGCTTGGGGTACGAGCAGTACTTC CASSLGYEQYF
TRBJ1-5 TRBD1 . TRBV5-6 TGTGCCAGCAGCTTGGGGACAGGGGGCGGTCAGCCCCAGCATTTT CASSLGTGGGQPQHF
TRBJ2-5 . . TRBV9 TGTGCCAGCAGCTTCCAAGCAGGGGTCGGAGAGACCCAGTACTTC CASSFQAGVGETQYF
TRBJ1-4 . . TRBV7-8 TGTGCCAGCAGCTTAGGCACTGAAAAACTGTTTTTT CASSLGTEKLFF
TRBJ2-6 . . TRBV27 TGTGCCAGCAGCCTACTAGGGGGAAGCTCTGGGGCCAACGTCCTGACTTTC CASSLLGGSSGANVLTF
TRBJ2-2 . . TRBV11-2 TGTGCCAGCAGCTCACTCGGGACCGACACCGGGGAGCTGTTTTTT CASSSLGTDTGELFF
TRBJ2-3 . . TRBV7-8 TGTGCCAGCAGCTTAATCATAGGGCCGCGCACAGATACGCAGTATTTT CASSLIIGPRTDTQYF
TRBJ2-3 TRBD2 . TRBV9 TGTGCCAGCAGCGTAGGACTAGCGGGGCTCACAGATACGCAGTATTTT CASSVGLAGLTDTQYF
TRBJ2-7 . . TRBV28 TGTGCCAGCAGTCTCGGGGGGCGGATGGGCGAGCAGTACTTC CASSLGGRMGEQYF
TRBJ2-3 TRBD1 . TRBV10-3 TGTGCCATCAGGGGGGACAGGAGCACAGATACGCAGTATTTT CAIRGDRSTDTQYF
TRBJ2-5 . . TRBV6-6 TGTGCCAGCAGTTACTCATCAATGACCCAGTACTTC CASSYSSMTQYF
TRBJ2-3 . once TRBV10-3 TGTGCCATCAGTGAGGCCACAGATACGCAGTATTTT CAISEATDTQYF
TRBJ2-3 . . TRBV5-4 TGTGCCAGCAGCTTGGAGGATACGCAGTATTTT CASSLEDTQYF
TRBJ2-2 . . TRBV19 TGTGCCAGTAGTATGGTGGCGACCGGGGAGCTGTTTTTT CASSMVATGELFF